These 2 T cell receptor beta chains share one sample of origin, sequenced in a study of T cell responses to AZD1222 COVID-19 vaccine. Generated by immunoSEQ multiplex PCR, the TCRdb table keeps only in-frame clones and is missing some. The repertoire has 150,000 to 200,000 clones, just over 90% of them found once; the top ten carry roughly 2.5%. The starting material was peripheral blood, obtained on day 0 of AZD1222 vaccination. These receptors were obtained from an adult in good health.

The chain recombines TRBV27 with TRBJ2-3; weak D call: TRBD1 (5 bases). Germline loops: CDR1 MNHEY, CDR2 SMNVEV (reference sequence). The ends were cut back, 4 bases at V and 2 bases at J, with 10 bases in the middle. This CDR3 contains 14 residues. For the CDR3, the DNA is TGTGCCAGCAGTTCCTCAGGGTACACAGATACGCAGTATTTT. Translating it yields CASSSSGYTDTQYF.

The CDR3 reads CASSPGGDEAFF. The CDR3, as DNA: TGCGCCAGCAGCCCCGGAGGAGATGAAGCTTTCTTT. The chain recombines TRBV5-1 with TRBJ1-1; D gene ambiguous. The CDR3 is made up of 12 amino acids. V dropped 4 bases and J dropped 7 bases, with 11 bases sitting between them. In germline, CDR1 is SGHRS, CDR2 YFSETQ.